The 21 T cell receptor beta chains listed next were all sequenced from one sample in a study of beta chain features in type 1 diabetes. The whole isolated RNA underwent reverse transcription, so sequencing captured expressed TCRB transcripts. Libraries were prepared by immunoSEQ multiplex PCR; TCRdb keeps only in-frame clonotypes and omits some of them. The sample lists hundreds of thousands of clones, 9.6% occurring once. Sequenced material: naive CD4+ T cells from blood. These receptors were obtained from a woman under 30 in good health.

This clone was observed at least ten times. This chain links TRBV30 with TRBJ2-7; possible D gene TRBD2, 6 bases. CDR3 size: 11 residues. The germline V gene has CDR1 GTSNPN and CDR2 SVGIG (reference sequence). Trimming took 0 bases from V and 10 from J, leaving 10 bases between them. The CDR3 nucleotides read TGTGCCTGGAGTGTACTGGGACTCCAGTACTTC. Its translation: CAWSVLGLQYF.

V usage is TRBV19 and J usage is TRBJ1-5, with 9 nucleotides matching TRBD1. Germline lookup yields CDR1 LNHDA and CDR2 SQIVND (reference sequence). CDR3 length equals 15 residues. Germline trimming cut 3 bases from V and 2 bases from J; bases unmatched to any gene: 2. CDR3 sequence (DNA): TGTGCCAGTAGTATGAGACAGGGGGGCAATCAGCCCCAGCATTTT. Protein: CASSMRQGGNQPQHF.

V usage is TRBV5-4 and J usage is TRBJ1-3, with TRBD1 as a possible D gene (5 bases). The V gene lost 1 base and the J gene lost 4 bases, with 6 bases spanning the gap. This CDR3 has 13 residues. In germline, CDR1 is SGHNT, CDR2 YYREEE (reference sequence). The CDR3 loop is CASSLPGGNTIYF. In DNA, the CDR3 is TGTGCCAGCAGCTTGCCAGGGGGAAACACCATATATTTT.

This clone turned up a few times. This rearrangement joins TRBV6-6 to TRBJ2-3, with TRBD2 matching over 7 bases. This CDR3 has 14 residues. CDR1 and CDR2 (germline): MNHNY, SVGAGI (reference sequence). The junction had 3 bases not matched to a gene; V was cut back by 6 bases and J by 0 bases. The CDR3 loop reads CASRSGESTDTQYF. The CDR3 nucleotides read TGTGCCAGCAGAAGCGGGGAAAGCACAGATACGCAGTATTTT.

J is TRBJ2-3 and V is TRBV30, with 8 bases aligning to TRBD1. CDR1 is GTSNPN and CDR2 is SVGIG in the germline V gene (reference sequence). J gave up 6 bases and V 2 bases, and 4 bases lay outside the gene matches. The CDR3 is 13 amino acids. CDR3 sequence reads: CAWSHNRGDTQYF. The DNA of the CDR3 is TGTGCCTGGAGTCATAACAGGGGGGATACGCAGTATTTT. The variable domain in full, completed from reference TRBV30 and TRBJ2-3, reads SQTIHQWPATLVQPVGSPLSLECTVEGTSNPNLYWYRQAAGRGLQLLFYSVGIGQISSEVPQNLSASRPQDRQFILSSKKLLLSDSGFYLCAWSHNRGDTQYFGPGTRLTVL.

This sequence joins TRBV28 and TRBJ2-5, with 16 nucleotides matching TRBD2. The CDR3 runs 16 residues. The J segment lost 4 bases and the V segment lost 6 bases, leaving 5 bases of the junction unmatched. CDR1 and CDR2 (germline): MDHEN, SYDVKM. CDR3 sequence: CASSLGLAGGGETQYF. The CDR3 DNA sequence: TGTGCCAGCAGCCTGGGACTAGCGGGAGGGGGAGAGACCCAGTACTTC.

In its sample, this clone was seen a few times. The J gene is TRBJ2-3, the V gene TRBV4-1; 12 bases align to TRBD2. The CDR3 covers 18 residues. V was pared by 0 bases and J by 4 bases, with 8 bases of the junction left unmatched. CDR1 is MGHRA, CDR2 YSYEKL, per germline. The CDR3 spells CASSQDRLAGDSADTQYF. The CDR3 DNA is TGCGCCAGCAGCCAAGACAGACTAGCGGGAGATTCAGCAGATACGCAGTATTTT.

The chain has TRBV7-8 and TRBJ1-1; the D is unclear. V gave up 3 bases and J gave up 1 base, with 12 bases separating them. This CDR3 comprises 15 residues. Per germline, CDR1 SGHVS and CDR2 FQNEAQ. CDR3 DNA: TGTGCCAGCAGCTTGGTCGCAGGAGGGAACACTGAAGCTTTCTTT. Its protein is CASSLVAGGNTEAFF.

This clone was counted only a few times. Its ends do not fully match the called genes, so a read error is possible. The chain links TRBV20-1 to TRBJ2-1, with D uncertain. The CDR3 sequence is 11 residues long. Germline CDR1 DFQATT, CDR2 SNEGSKA (reference sequence). The CDR3 reads CSARDWHEQFF. The DNA for the CDR3 is TGCAGTGCCAGAGACTGGCATGAGCAGTTCTTC.

The CDR3 here is CASSPRDRGSNQPQHF. In nucleotides, the CDR3 is TGCGCCAGCAGTCCGCGGGACAGGGGTAGCAATCAGCCCCAGCATTTT. The rearrangement links TRBV4-1 to TRBJ1-5, with 10 bases that match TRBD1. The junction had 5 bases not matched to a gene; V was cut back by 6 bases and J by 0 bases. The CDR3 has 16 residues. Per the germline V gene, CDR1 is MGHRA and CDR2 is YSYEKL.

This chain links TRBV5-6 with TRBJ2-3, with D perhaps TRBD1 (8 bases). The germline V gene has CDR1 SGHDT and CDR2 YYEEEE. This CDR3 spans 15 amino acids. The V gene lost 3 bases and the J gene lost 3 bases, with 14 bases spanning the gap. In nucleotides, the CDR3 is TGTGCCAGCAGCTCGGGAGGACAGGGAACAGATACGCAGTATTTT. Translating gives CASSSGGQGTDTQYF.

There are a few counts of this clone. The chain combines TRBV7-9 with TRBJ1-4; the match to TRBD1 covers 7 bases. Germline trimming cut 5 bases from V and 6 bases from J; bases unmatched to any gene: 12. Germline loops: CDR1 SEHNR, CDR2 FQNEAQ (reference sequence). The CDR3 consists of 16 residues. DNA for the CDR3: TGTGCCAGCAGCCCACCAAAGGGGGCGGGGTATGAAAAACTGTTTTTT. Translating it yields CASSPPKGAGYEKLFF.

This clone has a handful of counts. J is TRBJ2-2 and V is TRBV5-1, with 13 bases aligning to TRBD2. V trimming: 3 bases; J trimming: 7 bases; junction bases outside the gene matches: 9. The CDR3 length is 17 residues. Germline CDR1 is SGHRS and CDR2 is YFSETQ. The CDR3 nucleotides read TGCGCCAGCAGCTCCCGACTAGCGGGAGGATCGGGCGGGGAGCTGTTTTTT. It specifies CASSSRLAGGSGGELFF.

The chain recombines TRBV7-9 with TRBJ2-5, with 9 bases that match TRBD2. The CDR3 sequence is 16 residues long. Trimming took 1 base from V and 2 from J; bases not matched to a gene: 5. The germline gives CDR1 SEHNR, CDR2 FQNEAQ (reference sequence). As DNA, the CDR3 is TGTGCCAGCAGCTTAGGCGCGACTAGCGGACAAGAGACCCAGTACTTC. Its translation is CASSLGATSGQETQYF.

The chain combines TRBV6-1 with TRBJ1-5; 9 bases map to TRBD1. The V segment lost 4 bases and the J segment 7 bases; nucleotides outside the gene matches: 14. Germline loops: CDR1 MNHNS, CDR2 SASEGT. CDR3 length equals 17 residues. The CDR3 DNA follows: TGTGCCAGCAGTGTAGGTCCCGGGACAGGGTCTCGGCAGCCCCAGCATTTT. Its protein is CASSVGPGTGSRQPQHF.

This clone occurred a few times. The rearrangement links TRBV6-6 to TRBJ1-3; tentative D call: TRBD1 (5 bases). Looked up from germline, CDR1 is MNHNY and CDR2 is SVGAGI (reference sequence). V was clipped by 4 bases and J by 9 bases, with 16 bases between them. CDR3 length: 14 amino acids. CDR3 sequence reads: CASSSGGVGATIYF. The CDR3 DNA follows: TGTGCCAGCAGTTCCGGGGGTGTTGGGGCCACCATATATTTT.

This clone occurred a few times. The chain joins TRBV30 to TRBJ2-7, with D tentatively TRBD1 (6 bases). V dropped 0 bases and J dropped 0 bases, with 9 bases sitting between them. The CDR3 totals 14 residues. The germline V gene has CDR1 GTSNPN and CDR2 SVGIG (reference sequence). CDR3: CAWSVGGFSYEQYF. In DNA form, the CDR3 reads TGTGCCTGGAGTGTAGGGGGATTCTCCTACGAGCAGTACTTC. The full variable domain, with the rest looked up from reference TRBV30 and TRBJ2-7, is SQTIHQWPATLVQPVGSPLSLECTVEGTSNPNLYWYRQAAGRGLQLLFYSVGIGQISSEVPQNLSASRPQDRQFILSSKKLLLSDSGFYLCAWSVGGFSYEQYFGPGTRLTVT.

This clone has a handful of counts. The chain is built from TRBV5-6 and TRBJ2-7; 11 nucleotides agree with TRBD1. In germline, CDR1 is SGHDT, CDR2 YYEEEE. The V and J ends lost 4 bases and 2 bases, in that order; junction bases with no gene match: 5. The CDR3 extends over 15 amino acids. The CDR3 coding sequence is TGTGCCAGCAGCAGAGGACAGGGGGCCGCCTACGAGCAGTACTTC. Amino acid sequence: CASSRGQGAAYEQYF.

This clone was recorded at least ten times. An end of the junction does not agree with germline; a read error may underlie this. This chain connects TRBV7-9 to TRBJ1-1; no firm D call. The CDR3 sequence is 11 residues long. CDR1 SEHNR and CDR2 FQNEAQ come from the germline V gene (reference sequence). This chain's CDR3 is CASSLGVGGLF. The CDR3 region has the DNA TGTGCCAGCAGCTTAGGGGTTGGTGGGCTTTTT.

This clone has a handful of counts. The chain employs TRBV2 and TRBJ1-1; D is undetermined. Germline V gene data show CDR1 as SNHLY and CDR2 as FYNNEI. The CDR3 covers 13 residues. V was shortened by 7 bases and J by 5 bases, with 14 bases between the two germline ends. As DNA, the CDR3 is TGTGCCAGCAACCCGTTTCCGGGGACTGAAGCTTTCTTT. As protein: CASNPFPGTEAFF. The full variable domain, its missing parts supplied by reference TRBV2 and TRBJ1-1, is EPEVTQTPSHQVTQMGQEVILRCVPISNHLYFYWYRQILGQKVEFLVSFYNNEISEKSEIFDDQFSVERPDGSNFTLKIRSTKLEDSAMYFCASNPFPGTEAFFGQGTRLTVV.

The rearrangement links TRBV18 to TRBJ2-2, with 7 bases fitting TRBD1. Germline CDR1 reads KGHSH; CDR2 reads LQKENI. J gave up 4 bases and V 4 bases, and 6 bases lay outside the gene matches. The length of the CDR3 is 15 residues. CDR3 protein: CASSLGQAVTGELFF. The CDR3 DNA sequence: TGTGCCAGCTCACTTGGACAGGCGGTCACCGGGGAGCTGTTTTTT.